Listed below are T cell receptor beta chains from one sample, sequenced in a study of molecular identifiers for immune sequencing clone quantification. TCRdb used MiXCR to reprocess the PCR reads, holding one entry per CDR3 protein. The table has 400,000 to 600,000 distinct CDR3 sequences, roughly a fifth seen once. The specimen sequenced was naive CD8+ T cells from blood, with Jurkat cell RNA spiked in. The receptors shown here come from a human donor in good health. Some libraries in this study had Jurkat cell RNA spiked in. CDR3s include the opening cysteine and the closing phenylalanine or tryptophan. A D gene is named only where the DNA matches it firmly. Expanded clones get a size class; other rows say once, few or many, or leave the size out.

J	size	V	D	CDR3	DNA
TRBJ2-5	NA	TRBV12-3/TRBV12-4	NA	CASSLAWGLNQETQYF	TGTGCCAGCAGTTTGGCCTGGGGGCTGAACCAAGAGACCCAGTACTTC
TRBJ2-1	NA	TRBV7-9	NA	CASSDAPRNYNEQFF	TGTGCCAGCAGCGACGCCCCCAGGAATTACAATGAGCAGTTCTTC
TRBJ2-2	many	TRBV9	NA	CASSGAGELFF	TGTGCCAGCAGCGGAGCCGGGGAGCTGTTTTTT
TRBJ1-2	few	TRBV6-2/TRBV6-3	NA	CASSWALDYYGYTF	TGTGCCAGCAGTTGGGCCCTCGATTACTATGGCTACACCTTC
TRBJ2-2	many	TRBV20-1	NA	CSAREEQGRHSGELFF	TGCAGTGCTAGAGAAGAACAGGGAAGGCATTCCGGGGAGCTGTTTTTT
TRBJ1-4	NA	TRBV5-4	NA	CASSLDQSVEKLFF	TGTGCCAGCAGCTTGGACCAGTCTGTGGAAAAACTGTTTTTT
TRBJ2-1	NA	TRBV7-3	NA	CASSSLEGYEQFF	TGTGCCAGCAGCTCCCTGGAGGGATATGAGCAGTTCTTC
TRBJ2-7	many	TRBV14	NA	CASSQFPRTYEQYF	TGTGCCAGCAGCCAATTCCCACGGACCTACGAGCAGTACTTC
TRBJ1-2	NA	TRBV7-9	NA	CASSPPDNPSYGYTF	TGTGCCAGCAGCCCCCCAGACAACCCGTCCTATGGCTACACCTTC
TRBJ2-2	NA	TRBV4-1	NA	CASSQEEQYTGELFF	TGCGCCAGCAGCCAAGAGGAACAGTACACCGGGGAGCTGTTTTTT
TRBJ2-7	few	TRBV9	NA	CASSVEGLRAEQYF	TGTGCCAGCAGCGTAGAAGGGCTCCGGGCCGAGCAGTACTTC
TRBJ2-7	few	TRBV6-6	NA	CASSEQDKDYEQYF	TGTGCCAGCAGTGAGCAGGACAAGGACTACGAGCAGTACTTC
TRBJ2-7	few	TRBV29-1	TRBD1	CSVEAGTGGWYEQYF	TGCAGCGTTGAAGCCGGGACAGGGGGCTGGTACGAGCAGTACTTC
TRBJ1-4	few	TRBV3-1	TRBD1	CASSQDLGGQIEKLFF	TGTGCCAGCAGCCAAGATCTGGGGGGACAGATTGAAAAACTGTTTTTT
TRBJ1-1	NA	TRBV9	TRBD1	CASSATGDGTEAFF	TGTGCCAGCAGCGCGACAGGGGACGGCACTGAAGCTTTCTTT
TRBJ2-2	few	TRBV7-9	NA	CASSFVRGANGELFF	TGTGCCAGCAGCTTTGTTCGGGGGGCAAACGGGGAGCTGTTTTTT
TRBJ1-2	few	TRBV9	TRBD1	CASSPPRDSIYGYTF	TGTGCCAGCAGCCCCCCGCGGGACAGCATATATGGCTACACCTTC